This T cell receptor beta chain was observed in a study of shared clonotypes between healthy human individuals. Study as a whole: CD4 naive and CD4 memory each took three plates per donor, while CD8 naive took two and CD8 memory one.

Here immunoSEQ multiplex PCR was the method, and the copy in TCRdb shows in-frame clones only, minus some. In the table there are roughly 2.4 million clones, approximately 94% of which are singletons. A CD45RA+ naive subset and a CD45RA-negative memory subset were split from CD4+ cells. In regard to this clone: The sample contains more than one DNA sequence encoding this CDR3.

The CDR3 covers 15 residues. Per the germline V gene, CDR1 is KGHSH and CDR2 is LQKENI. The V gene end was trimmed by 3 bases and the J gene end by 2 bases; junction bases not matched to a gene: 4. Sequencing was done on a sample of naive CD4+ T cells sorted from blood. Documented subset: CD45RA+ positively selected. This clonotype originated in a man between 18 and 35 years old in good health. J is TRBJ2-3 and V is TRBV18; 8 bases agree with TRBD2. CDR3 protein: CASSPTGGPTDTQYF. DNA for the CDR3: TGTGCCAGCTCACCGACGGGGGGGCCCACAGATACGCAGTATTTT.